The clone carrying this TCR beta chain appeared a few times. Antigen: not known. This entry comes from a study of CD8+CD57+ T cells in acquired aplastic anemia. Study information: Average DNA yield from sorted CD4+ and CD8+ cells was 3.2 ug. Mean read depth for CD4+ cells from healthy donors was approximately 10 million.

Study-wide results and limits: In common between the patients and the controls were approximately 28 CD8+ CDR3 sequences.

The V gene's germline CDR1 is SEHNR and CDR2 FQNEAQ (reference sequence). The V end lost 9 bases, the J end lost 0 bases, and 12 bases lay between the germline ends. This CDR3 contains 13 residues. CDR3 and TCR beta VDJ profiling relied on a genomic DNA template. TCRdb analysed the reads with MiXCR anew, one entry per CDR3 protein. The repertoire holds under 200,000 distinct CDR3 sequences, with roughly 45% as singletons. What was sequenced was sorted CD4+, CD8+, or CD8+CD57+ T cells (not recorded which) from PBMCs. This clonotype was sampled from a human donor in good health. The rearrangement links TRBV7-9 to TRBJ2-7; D may correspond to TRBD1 or TRBD2 (5 bases each). In DNA form, the CDR3 reads TGTGCCAGTCGGGACGCAGCCTCCTACGAGCAGTACTTC. Amino acid sequence: CASRDAASYEQYF.